This T cell receptor (beta chain) was captured in a study of cytomegalovirus exposure and HLA in healthy donors. With 60 Vbeta and 13 Jbeta primers, the PCR was carried out. Sequencing used immunoSEQ multiplex PCR; TCRdb keeps in-frame clones, though not all of them. The sample includes roughly 150,000 clones, more than 75% seen only once; the top ten take over 1.2%. CDR3 length: 16 amino acids. Germline lookup yields CDR1 SEHNR and CDR2 FQNEAQ (reference sequence). The V end was cut by 5 bases, the J end by 4 bases, with 20 bases between. Sequenced sample: PBMCs. This chain uses TRBV7-9 with TRBJ1-2; D may be TRBD1 (5 bases). The clonotype originates from a girl between 5 and 17 years old in good health and CMV-seropositive. CDR3 in amino acids: CASSPGQRGPAYGYTF. The CDR3 nucleotides are TGTGCCAGCAGCCCCGGCCAGCGGGGACCAGCCTATGGCTACACCTTC.